The source of this TCR beta chain is a study of blood T cell repertoires in COVID-19. Study summary: From T cells, B-cell-depleted T cells, or PBMCs came the material, which was cDNA or gDNA.

Original analysis: From reference gene primer amplification, estimates of nucleated cell counts were derived. The data were produced by immunoSEQ multiplex PCR, yet TCRdb's version contains in-frame clones alone and is incomplete. V and J calls and clone size are as listed in that table; D and trimming were resolved from the DNA. Of approximately 90,000 clones listed, nearly 80% are singletons. This clone was counted between two and nine times. CDR3 length equals 16 residues. Germline V CDR1 and CDR2: LNHDA, SQIVND (reference sequence). V lost 4 bases, J lost 8 bases, and 23 bases lay in between. This chain joins TRBV19 and TRBJ1-2; perhaps TRBD1 as D (6 bases). Specimen: peripheral blood. The clonotype was recovered from an older man with COVID-19, enrolled during active disease. For the CDR3, the DNA is TGTGCCAGTAGTACGTATGGCGCAGGGGAGACGGGGGGCTACACCTTC. This sequence encodes CASSTYGAGETGGYTF.